This TCR beta chain stems from a study of PD-1 blockade in classical Hodgkin lymphoma. Sequenced by immunoSEQ multiplex PCR; TCRdb stores in-frame clones only, minus some. The table shows about 94,000 clones, with roughly 91% occurring only once. The time point was: cycle 4 day 1 (C4D1), after 5 to 7 weeks of nivolumab. Each and every patient relapsed after autologous stem cell transplantation, and patients got differing brentuximab vedotin exposure. Trimming took 3 bases from V and 7 from J, leaving 24 bases between them. Looked up from germline, CDR1 is MNHEY and CDR2 is SMNVEV (reference sequence). The CDR3 spans 17 residues.

The chain employs TRBV27 and TRBJ2-5; D unresolved. The sequencing used peripheral blood mononuclear cells (PBMCs), collected before the fourth cycle of nivolumab. The TCR sequence derives from a human donor with classical Hodgkin lymphoma. The CDR3 reads CASSFSSGEVGLGTQYF. DNA of the CDR3: TGTGCCAGCAGTTTCTCCTCAGGAGAGGTCGGTTTAGGGACCCAGTACTTC.